The present entry profiles one T cell receptor beta chain with its context. The source of the sample is a study of blood T cell repertoires in COVID-19. Study in general: Sample material is recorded as cDNA or gDNA derived from T cells, B-cell-depleted T cells, or PBMCs.

Clones were sequenced by immunoSEQ multiplex PCR, and TCRdb holds only the in-frame ones, with some missing. The sample lists tens of thousands of clones; 83% were seen once. Source material: peripheral blood. This receptor was identified in a man aged 70-80 years with acute or convalescent COVID-19.

As DNA, the CDR3 is TGCGCCAGCAGCACCGGACAGGGGAGAAATTCACCCCTCCACTTT. Translation: CASSTGQGRNSPLHF. The chain couples TRBV5-1 to TRBJ1-6; TRBD1 agrees at 9 bases. This CDR3 is 15 amino acids long. Germline CDR1 SGHRS, CDR2 YFSETQ. J gave up 7 bases and V 4 bases, and 6 bases lay outside the gene matches.